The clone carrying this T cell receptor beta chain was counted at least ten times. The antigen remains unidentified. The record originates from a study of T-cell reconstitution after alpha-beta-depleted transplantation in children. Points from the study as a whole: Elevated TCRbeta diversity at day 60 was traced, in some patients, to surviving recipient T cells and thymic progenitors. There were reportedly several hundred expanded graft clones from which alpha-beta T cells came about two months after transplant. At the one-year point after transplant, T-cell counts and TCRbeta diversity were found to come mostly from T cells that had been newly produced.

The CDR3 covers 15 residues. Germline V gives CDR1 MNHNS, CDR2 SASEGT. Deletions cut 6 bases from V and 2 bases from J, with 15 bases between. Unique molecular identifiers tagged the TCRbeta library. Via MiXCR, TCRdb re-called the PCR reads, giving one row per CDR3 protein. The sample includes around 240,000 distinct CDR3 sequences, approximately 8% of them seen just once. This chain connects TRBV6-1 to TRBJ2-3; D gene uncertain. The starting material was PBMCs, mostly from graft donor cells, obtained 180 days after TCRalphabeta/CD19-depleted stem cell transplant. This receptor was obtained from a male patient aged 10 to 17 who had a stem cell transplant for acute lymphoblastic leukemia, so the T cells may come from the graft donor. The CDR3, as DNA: TGTGCCAGCAGCCCGGGTAGGACCGTCACAGATACGCAGTATTTT. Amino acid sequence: CASSPGRTVTDTQYF.